The 5 T cell receptor beta chains reported below all come from one sample, sequenced in a study of CXCR3-negative and CXCR3-positive naive CD8 T cells. Researchers prepared the TRB cDNA libraries using 5' RACE with UMI labels. From its re-call of the 5' RACE reads, TCRdb lists each CDR3 protein once, without DNA. The sample holds 6,500 to 10,000 distinct CDR3 sequences. Sequencing was carried out using naive CXCR3- CD8+ T cells from blood. The subset here: CD45RO-CCR7+CD27+CD95- naive CD8+ T cells lacking CXCR3 (TNR3-). The receptors originated from a human donor in good health. Some clones in this sample may be carry-over from other donors' samples.

The chain recombines TRBV23-1 with TRBJ2-3. TRBV23-1 belongs to the ORF category, with a function that is uncertain. The CDR3 covers 16 residues. The CDR3: CASSQSNRLVTDTQYF.

Its frequency marks this clonotype as medium-sized. Here the CDR3 reads CASRTLAGGNEQFF. This chain links TRBV6-2 or TRBV6-3 with TRBJ2-1; TCRdb indicates TRBD2, and absent DNA this call remains unverified. Per germline, CDR1 MNHEY and CDR2 SVGEGT. The CDR3 loop spans 14 amino acids.

The V and J genes are TRBV29-1 and TRBJ2-7; the D call from TCRdb, TRBD2, cannot be confirmed without DNA. CDR3 length equals 16 residues. From germline, CDR1 is SQVTM and CDR2 ANQGSEA. CDR3 amino acids: CSVAMRGSGNLYEQYF.

This chain links TRBV28 with TRBJ2-7; TCRdb's D call, TRBD1, is unchecked because there is no DNA. The germline V gene has CDR1 MDHEN and CDR2 SYDVKM. The CDR3 runs 14 residues. CDR3: CASSFGDTTYEQYF.

This rearrangement joins TRBV21-1 to TRBJ2-7; TCRdb proposes TRBD1, but this gene call is untestable without DNA. TRBV21-1 is shown as a pseudogene. The CDR3 runs to 16 residues. The CDR3: CASNVGSGQGSYEQYF.